Shown below are 29 T cell receptor beta chains from a single sample sequenced in a study of blood T cell repertoires in COVID-19. The table came from immunoSEQ multiplex PCR; TCRdb's copy has only in-frame clones and leaves some out. The table shows some 200,000 clones, with 80% to 90% occurring only once. What was sequenced was PBMCs or T cells enriched from blood (not recorded which). These receptors all stem from a young man with acute COVID-19.

The chain couples TRBV11-3 to TRBJ2-2; 8 bases are a match to TRBD2. This CDR3 contains 17 residues. CDR1 is SGHNT and CDR2 is YENEEA in the germline V gene. The junction had 13 bases not matched to a gene; V was cut back by 4 bases and J by 6 bases. The CDR3 bases are TGTGCCAGCAGCTCCCAAATGCCCCTAGCGGGCTCCGGGGAGCTGTTTTTT. Its translation is CASSSQMPLAGSGELFF. The variable domain in full, completed from reference TRBV11-3 and TRBJ2-2, reads EAGVVQSPRYKIIEKKQPVAFWCNPISGHNTLYWYLQNLGQGPELLIRYENEEAVDDSQLPKDRFSAERLKGVDSTLKIQPAELGDSAVYLCASSSQMPLAGSGELFFGEGSRLTVL.

This chain joins TRBV15 and TRBJ1-5; D gene unclear. Germline lookup yields CDR1 LNHNV and CDR2 YYDKDF (reference sequence). The CDR3 has 15 residues. V gave up 0 bases and J gave up 7 bases, with 13 bases separating them. The CDR3 sequence: CATSRDRGNGQPQHF. CDR3 nucleotides: TGTGCCACCAGCAGAGATCGGGGTAACGGCCAGCCCCAGCATTTT.

The chain is built from TRBV10-3 and TRBJ1-1, with 9 nucleotides matching TRBD1. The CDR3 sequence is 15 residues long. In germline, CDR1 is ENHRY, CDR2 SYGVKD. V shed 3 bases and J 1 base; nucleotides not matched to a gene: 3. CDR3 protein: CAISEGDRANTEAFF. The CDR3 DNA follows: TGTGCCATCAGTGAAGGGGACAGGGCGAACACTGAAGCTTTCTTT.

The chain employs TRBV4-1 and TRBJ2-7; 7 bases align to TRBD2. This CDR3 is 16 amino acids long. Germline CDR1 reads MGHRA; CDR2 reads YSYEKL. Trimming cost V 0 bases and J 0 bases; bases outside gene matches: 5. In DNA form, the CDR3 reads TGCGCCAGCAGCCAAGATCCACTAGCGTCCTCCTACGAGCAGTACTTC. Amino acid sequence: CASSQDPLASSYEQYF.

DNA of the CDR3: TGTGCCAGCAGTTACGACTCTCAGGGGAATAAGGCCCAGCATTTT. Translating it yields CASSYDSQGNKAQHF. The chain carries TRBV6-5 and TRBJ1-5, with TRBD1 as a possible D gene (6 bases). The CDR3 extends over 15 amino acids. V was pared by 2 bases and J by 11 bases, with 19 bases between. Looked up from germline, CDR1 is MNHEY and CDR2 is SVGAGI.

This clone was seen many times. The chain uses TRBV30 and TRBJ2-1, with a weak D call TRBD1 (5 bases). This CDR3 is built from 13 residues. V was pared by 2 bases and J by 4 bases, with 9 bases between. CDR1 is GTSNPN and CDR2 is SVGIG in the germline V gene (reference sequence). The CDR3 region has the DNA TGTGCCTGGAGTCTGACAGAGTACAATGAGCAGTTCTTC. Its translation: CAWSLTEYNEQFF.

CDR3 in amino acids: CASMRTSVRELFF. In DNA form, the CDR3 reads TGTGCCAGTATGCGGACTAGCGTGAGGGAGCTGTTTTTT. The V gene is TRBV19, the J gene TRBJ2-2; 9 bases are shared with TRBD2. This CDR3 spans 13 amino acids. The V gene end was trimmed by 7 bases and the J gene end by 9 bases; junction bases not matched to a gene: 6. Germline CDR1 is LNHDA and CDR2 is SQIVND (reference sequence). The whole variable domain, filled in from reference TRBV19 and TRBJ2-2, reads DGGITQSPKYLFRKEGQNVTLSCEQNLNHDAMYWYRQDPGQGLRLIYYSQIVNDFQKGDIAEGYSVSREKKESFPLTVTSAQKNPTAFYLCASMRTSVRELFFGEGSRLTVL.

The chain couples TRBV29-1 to TRBJ1-1; 9 bases are a match to TRBD1. The germline V gene has CDR1 SQVTM and CDR2 ANQGSEA. The V gene end was trimmed by 7 bases and the J gene end by 1 base; junction bases not matched to a gene: 7. The CDR3 length is 14 residues. The CDR3 loop reads CSGTGTGTNTEAFF. Here the CDR3 DNA reads TGCAGCGGAACCGGGACAGGGACGAACACTGAAGCTTTCTTT. Supplemented by reference TRBV29-1 and TRBJ1-1, the full variable domain reads SAVISQKPSRDICQRGTSLTIQCQVDSQVTMMFWYRQQPGQSLTLIATANQGSEATYESGFVIDKFPISRPNLTFSTLTVSNMSPEDSSIYLCSGTGTGTNTEAFFGQGTRLTVV.

The CDR3 nucleotides read TGTGCCAGCAGAAGTCGGGGTCTAGCGAACACCGGGGAGCTGTTTTTT. Translated: CASRSRGLANTGELFF. V usage is TRBV5-6 and J usage is TRBJ2-2; possible D gene TRBD2, 5 bases. V lost 5 bases, J lost 0 bases, and 14 bases lay in between. This CDR3 is built from 16 residues. Germline CDR1 and CDR2: SGHDT and YYEEEE. The variable domain in full, completed from reference TRBV5-6 and TRBJ2-2, reads DAGVTQSPTHLIKTRGQQVTLRCSPKSGHDTVSWYQQALGQGPQFIFQYYEEEERQRGNFPDRFSGHQFPNYSSELNVNALLLGDSALYLCASRSRGLANTGELFFGEGSRLTVL.

The chain uses TRBV4-1 and TRBJ1-2; perhaps TRBD1 as D (5 bases). The CDR3 extends over 14 amino acids. V lost 1 base and J 1 base, leaving 7 bases between the germline ends. The germline V gene has CDR1 MGHRA and CDR2 YSYEKL. DNA for the CDR3: TGCGCCAGCAGCCAAGGACAGTATAACTATGGCTACACCTTC. This translates into CASSQGQYNYGYTF.

The chain links TRBV2 to TRBJ2-2; the match to TRBD2 covers 7 bases. Germline CDR1 reads SNHLY; CDR2 reads FYNNEI. This CDR3 has 14 residues. V trimming: 7 bases; J trimming: 5 bases; junction bases outside the gene matches: 7. The CDR3 loop reads CASNPVGGTGELFF. CDR3 bases: TGTGCCAGCAATCCGGTGGGGGGGACCGGGGAGCTGTTTTTT.

This clone was picked up a small number of times. V usage is TRBV27 and J usage is TRBJ1-1, with 7 bases lining up with TRBD1. Germline trimming cut 6 bases from V and 1 base from J; bases unmatched to any gene: 8. Germline values: CDR1 MNHEY, CDR2 SMNVEV (reference sequence). CDR3 length: 15 amino acids. CDR3 sequence (DNA): TGTGCCAGCAGACACATAGGACAGGCGAACACTGAAGCTTTCTTT. Residues: CASRHIGQANTEAFF.

The J gene is TRBJ1-5, the V gene TRBV29-1, with a possible D match to TRBD1 (6 bases). CDR1 is SQVTM and CDR2 is ANQGSEA in the germline V gene. The CDR3 is 15 residues long. Trimming pared 5 bases from V and 0 bases from J, leaving 14 bases between. The CDR3 region has the DNA TGCAGCGTTTCCTCCGGACAGAATAGCAATCAGCCCCAGCATTTT. The encoded protein is CSVSSGQNSNQPQHF.

This clone showed up just a few times. The rearrangement uses TRBV9 and TRBJ2-1, with D uncertain. Germline assignment: CDR1 SGDLS and CDR2 YYNGEE. CDR3 length: 14 residues. V was pared by 0 bases and J by 4 bases, with 8 bases between. The CDR3 bases are TGTGCCAGCAGCGTAGTTCAGGAATACAATGAGCAGTTCTTC. It encodes CASSVVQEYNEQFF. Using reference TRBV9 and TRBJ2-1 for the parts outside the CDR3, the full variable domain is DSGVTQTPKHLITATGQRVTLRCSPRSGDLSVYWYQQSLDQGLQFLIQYYNGEERAKGNILERFSAQQFPDLHSELNLSSLELGDSALYFCASSVVQEYNEQFFGPGTRLTVL.

The chain recombines TRBV7-2 with TRBJ2-3; 9 nucleotides align to TRBD1. V was clipped by 5 bases and J by 4 bases; unmatched bases: 10. The CDR3 runs to 16 residues. Germline-derived CDR1 and CDR2 are SGHTA and FQGNSA. CDR3 nucleotides: TGTGCCAGCAGCCCCCGGGACAGGGTTTGGGCAGATACGCAGTATTTT. This gives the protein CASSPRDRVWADTQYF.

The J gene is TRBJ1-4, the V gene TRBV5-1, with 7 positions matching TRBD1. Germline V gives CDR1 SGHRS, CDR2 YFSETQ. The CDR3 totals 15 residues. V gave up 2 bases and J gave up 8 bases; unmatched junction bases: 9. The CDR3 bases are TGCGCCAGCAGCTTACAGGGGAGGAAGGAGGAAAAACTGTTTTTT. It is translated as CASSLQGRKEEKLFF.

This clone was seen only once. This sequence joins TRBV7-9 and TRBJ2-7; perhaps TRBD2 as D (5 bases). V was shortened by 3 bases and J by 1 base, with 13 bases between the two germline ends. Germline loops: CDR1 SEHNR, CDR2 FQNEAQ (reference sequence). The CDR3 totals 15 residues. This CDR3 reads CASSFGGSGSYEQYF. DNA for the CDR3: TGTGCCAGCAGCTTCGGCGGGTCTGGATCCTACGAGCAGTACTTC.

The chain employs TRBV30 and TRBJ1-5; the match to TRBD1 covers 11 bases. V shed 3 bases and J 6 bases; nucleotides not matched to a gene: 10. In germline, CDR1 is GTSNPN, CDR2 SVGIG (reference sequence). This CDR3 is 16 amino acids long. The CDR3 sequence is CAWSLRGQGGGQPQHF. The CDR3 DNA is TGTGCCTGGAGCCTAAGGGGACAGGGGGGAGGTCAGCCCCAGCATTTT.

The sample holds a few counts of this clone. CDR3 loop: CASSEGTVVADTQYF. CDR3 DNA sequence: TGTGCCAGCAGTGAAGGGACAGTAGTTGCAGATACGCAGTATTTT. The J gene is TRBJ2-3, the V gene TRBV25-1, with TRBD1 matching 7 bases. V trimming: 2 bases; J trimming: 4 bases; junction bases outside the gene matches: 6. The CDR3 consists of 15 residues. From germline, CDR1 is MGHDK and CDR2 SYGVNS. Full variable domain (missing parts from reference TRBV25-1 and TRBJ2-3): EADIYQTPRYLVIGTGKKITLECSQTMGHDKMYWYQQDPGMELHLIHYSYGVNSTEKGDLSSESTVSRIRTEHFPLTLESARPSHTSQYLCASSEGTVVADTQYFGPGTRLTVL.

V is TRBV28 and J is TRBJ2-3; no clear D gene. Germline V gene data show CDR1 as MDHEN and CDR2 as SYDVKM. The CDR3 loop spans 14 amino acids. Trimming cost V 3 bases and J 1 base, with 8 bases left between them. The CDR3 bases are TGTGCCAGCAGTTTTTCTCCAGGCACAGATACGCAGTATTTT. Encoded protein: CASSFSPGTDTQYF.

The chain employs TRBV7-9 and TRBJ1-2; D remains unclear. CDR3 length equals 16 residues. V dropped 4 bases and J dropped 0 bases, with 15 bases sitting between them. Per the germline V gene, CDR1 is SEHNR and CDR2 is FQNEAQ (reference sequence). The CDR3 loop is CASSSLSGAANYGYTF. As DNA, the CDR3 is TGTGCCAGCAGCTCCCTTTCGGGAGCGGCTAACTATGGCTACACCTTC.

The chain recombines TRBV12-5 with TRBJ1-4, with D perhaps TRBD1 (6 bases). From germline, CDR1 is LGHNT and CDR2 FRNRAP. With 6 bases removed from V and 2 bases from J, the gap between germline ends came to 10 bases. The CDR3 is 14 amino acids. The chain's CDR3 is CASGSGVTNEKLFF. In DNA, the CDR3 is TGTGCTAGTGGCTCAGGGGTGACTAATGAAAAACTGTTTTTT.

The V call is TRBV5-4, the J call TRBJ2-7, with D maybe TRBD1 (7 bases). The CDR3 totals 17 residues. Germline loops: CDR1 SGHNT, CDR2 YYREEE (reference sequence). Trimming pared 4 bases from V and 3 bases from J, leaving 23 bases between. The CDR3 protein is CASSSFGSGGRIYEQYF. The CDR3, as DNA: TGTGCCAGCAGCAGCTTTGGTTCAGGGGGGAGAATCTACGAGCAGTACTTC. Full variable domain (missing parts from reference TRBV5-4 and TRBJ2-7): ETGVTQSPTHLIKTRGQQVTLRCSSQSGHNTVSWYQQALGQGPQFIFQYYREEENGRGNFPPRFSGLQFPNYSSELNVNALELDDSALYLCASSSFGSGGRIYEQYFGPGTRLTVT.

This rearrangement joins TRBV9 to TRBJ2-1; D possibly corresponds to TRBD1 (5 bases). Between the trimmed V and J ends, which lost 6 bases and 7 bases, there was a span of 14 bases. The CDR3 runs to 13 residues. Germline loops: CDR1 SGDLS, CDR2 YYNGEE. The CDR3 sequence: CASNPGNVNEQFF. As DNA, the CDR3 is TGTGCCAGCAATCCAGGGAATGTGAATGAGCAGTTCTTC.

This rearrangement joins TRBV11-2 to TRBJ2-5, with 9 positions matching TRBD1. The CDR3 has 15 residues. The germline CDR1 and CDR2 sequences are SGHAT and FQNNGV. V dropped 5 bases and J dropped 5; count of bases not matched to a gene: 9. The CDR3 sequence is CASSAPGQGVETQYF. The CDR3 region has the DNA TGTGCCAGCAGCGCCCCGGGACAGGGAGTGGAGACCCAGTACTTC. Full variable domain (rest looked up from reference TRBV11-2 and TRBJ2-5): EAGVAQSPRYKIIEKRQSVAFWCNPISGHATLYWYQQILGQGPKLLIQFQNNGVVDDSQLPKDRFSAERLKGVDSTLKIQPAKLEDSAVYLCASSAPGQGVETQYFGPGTRLLVL.

The chain links TRBV19 to TRBJ2-2; 10 bases match TRBD1. Per the germline V gene, CDR1 is LNHDA and CDR2 is SQIVND (reference sequence). Losses at the gene ends were 8 bases for V and 5 bases for J; bases not matched to a gene: 8. The CDR3 consists of 15 residues. The chain's CDR3 is CASLAGTGVTGELFF. In DNA, the CDR3 is TGTGCCAGTCTAGCCGGGACAGGGGTTACCGGGGAGCTGTTTTTT.

This chain uses TRBV28 with TRBJ2-7; 8 nucleotides agree with TRBD2. Per germline, CDR1 MDHEN and CDR2 SYDVKM. V dropped 5 bases and J dropped 5; count of bases not matched to a gene: 14. The CDR3 is made up of 16 amino acids. CDR3 sequence: CASSPRGSGRDDEQYF. For the CDR3, the DNA is TGTGCCAGCAGTCCCCGGGGGAGCGGGAGAGACGACGAGCAGTACTTC.

This chain uses TRBV5-1 with TRBJ2-7, with D perhaps matching TRBD2 (6 bases). CDR3 length: 14 amino acids. V dropped 3 bases and J dropped 0 bases, with 10 bases sitting between them. In germline, CDR1 is SGHRS, CDR2 YFSETQ. As DNA, the CDR3 is TGCGCCAGCAGCTGGGACTTGAGCTCCTACGAGCAGTACTTC. Protein: CASSWDLSSYEQYF.

The chain carries TRBV14 and TRBJ2-7; TRBD1 matches at 9 bases. This CDR3 spans 16 amino acids. The trim removed 1 base at V and 6 bases at J, leaving 10 bases unmatched. Germline-derived CDR1 and CDR2 are SGHDN and FVKESK. CDR3 residues: CASSQASWTGAGEQYF. CDR3 bases: TGTGCCAGCAGCCAAGCCTCTTGGACAGGGGCGGGCGAGCAGTACTTC.